This TCR beta chain was recovered during a study of blood T cell repertoires in COVID-19. Study in general: Whether acute or convalescent, the COVID-19 samples came from the United States, Italy and Spain. The analysed material was cDNA or gDNA that came from T cells, B-cell-depleted T cells, or PBMCs.

The CDR3 has 17 amino acids. The J segment lost 4 bases and the V segment lost 1 base, leaving 5 bases of the junction unmatched. Germline-derived CDR1 and CDR2 are MDHEN and SYDVKM. Original analysis: Scientists estimated how many nucleated cells there were by amplifying reference gene primers. The data were produced by immunoSEQ multiplex PCR, yet TCRdb's version contains in-frame clones alone and is incomplete. The V and J calls and clone size come from that table; D and trimming were worked out from the DNA. The sample holds approximately 190,000 clones; around nine tenths are singletons and the top ten take 6.2%.

This sequence was found in a woman aged 40 to 50 who had recovered from COVID-19. This sequence joins TRBV28 and TRBJ2-7; 15 nucleotides match TRBD2. Sequenced: peripheral blood. The CDR3 bases are TGTGCCAGCAGTTTATCCGGACTAGCGGGAGGGTCATACGAGCAGTACTTC. It specifies CASSLSGLAGGSYEQYF.